The 21 T cell receptor beta chains given below trace back to one sample, sequenced in a study of T-cell reconstitution after alpha-beta-depleted transplantation in children. Construction of the TCRbeta library involved unique molecular identifiers. TCRdb ran MiXCR on the PCR reads and lists one entry per CDR3 protein. The data hold around 92,000 distinct CDR3 sequences, with more than 9% observed a single time. The source material was PBMCs from the stem cell graft donor, sampled from the stem cell graft. The receptors derive from a human donor who donated a stem cell graft to a child with inherited bone marrow failure.

This clonotype showed up many times. The V gene is TRBV5-1, the J gene TRBJ1-4; perhaps TRBD1 as D (6 bases). CDR3 size: 15 residues. V was trimmed by 4 bases and J by 5 bases, leaving 15 bases between them. Germline lookup yields CDR1 SGHRS and CDR2 YFSETQ. The CDR3 loop is CASSPTGTLNEKLFF. Written as DNA, the CDR3 is TGCGCCAGCAGCCCAACAGGGACGCTGAATGAAAAACTGTTTTTT. Full variable domain (outside the CDR3, taken from reference TRBV5-1 and TRBJ1-4): KAGVTQTPRYLIKTRGQQVTLSCSPISGHRSVSWYQQTPGQGLQFLFEYFSETQRNKGNFPGRFSGRQFSNSRSEMNVSTLELGDSALYLCASSPTGTLNEKLFFGSGTQLSVL.

This clonotype came up many times. The chain is built from TRBV3-1 and TRBJ1-3; D call uncertain. This CDR3 is built from 16 residues. V lost 2 bases and J lost 4, with 15 bases in between. The germline V gene has CDR1 LGHDT and CDR2 YNNKEL (reference sequence). The CDR3 DNA sequence: TGTGCCAGCAGCCAACTTCGGACCAGGCCGGGAAACACCATATATTTT. Translated: CASSQLRTRPGNTIYF.

The chain uses TRBV7-2 and TRBJ2-1; TRBD1 is a possible D gene (5 bases). The germline V gene encodes CDR1 SGHTA and CDR2 FQGNSA. V lost 7 bases and J lost 0, with 10 bases in between. CDR3 length: 14 amino acids. The CDR3 coding sequence is TGTGCCAGCAAGGGGCGGCTCTCCTACAATGAGCAGTTCTTC. Amino acids: CASKGRLSYNEQFF.

The rearrangement uses TRBV4-1 and TRBJ1-4; no definite D call. Looked up from germline, CDR1 is MGHRA and CDR2 is YSYEKL. V lost 1 base and J lost 8, with 8 bases in between. The CDR3 length is 13 residues. The CDR3 loop reads CASSQGQVEKLFF. The DNA of the CDR3 is TGCGCCAGCAGCCAAGGTCAAGTCGAAAAACTGTTTTTT.

The sample holds many counts of this clonotype. One junction end does not reproduce the germline sequence, and a read error may be involved. The rearrangement links TRBV5-1 to TRBJ2-3, with D possibly TRBD2 on 6 matching bases. Germline V gene lookup returns CDR1 SGHRS and CDR2 YFSETQ. This CDR3 has 14 residues. The CDR3 protein is CASSTTSSTDTQYF. The CDR3 DNA reads as TGCGCCAGCAGCACGACTAGTTCCACAGATACTCAGTATTTT.

This clonotype was picked up many times. The rearrangement links TRBV5-6 to TRBJ2-1, with D maybe TRBD2 (7 bases). The CDR3 has 16 residues. Trimming shortened V by 6 bases and J by 0 bases, and 16 bases separated the two germline ends. Germline CDR1 is SGHDT and CDR2 is YYEEEE. In DNA form, the CDR3 reads TGTGCCAGCACCCGGGGGGCGGGAAGCTCCTACAATGAGCAGTTCTTC. It translates to CASTRGAGSSYNEQFF. The full variable domain, its missing parts supplied by reference TRBV5-6 and TRBJ2-1, is DAGVTQSPTHLIKTRGQQVTLRCSPKSGHDTVSWYQQALGQGPQFIFQYYEEEERQRGNFPDRFSGHQFPNYSSELNVNALLLGDSALYLCASTRGAGSSYNEQFFGPGTRLTVL.

This clonotype has ten or more counts. This chain joins TRBV12-3 or TRBV12-4 and TRBJ2-3, with 7 bases lining up with TRBD1. The CDR3 runs to 15 residues. Trimming at V came to 3 bases and at J to 6 bases, leaving 9 bases not matched to a gene. The CDR3 DNA is TGTGCCAGCAGTTTTACGACAGGGTCCGTGGATACGCAGTATTTT. Translated, it gives CASSFTTGSVDTQYF.

The table lists this clonotype with many counts. The V and J genes are TRBV10-3 and TRBJ2-1; 13 bases are shared with TRBD2. The CDR3 is 17 amino acids. Trimming at V came to 5 bases and at J to 8 bases, leaving 12 bases not matched to a gene. Germline V CDR1 and CDR2: ENHRY, SYGVKD. The CDR3 is CAISPTSGRAGGDEQFF. The CDR3 DNA reads TGTGCCATCAGTCCTACTAGCGGGAGGGCCGGGGGCGATGAGCAGTTCTTC.

This clonotype occurred many times. The genes are TRBV20-1 and TRBJ2-5, with 8 bases matching TRBD1. The CDR3 contains 13 residues. The germline V gene has CDR1 DFQATT and CDR2 SNEGSKA (reference sequence). With 4 bases clipped from V and 5 bases from J, the junction kept 6 bases outside the gene matches. CDR3 coding DNA: TGCAGTGCTAACTACAGGGGGATGGAGACCCAGTACTTC. Translation: CSANYRGMETQYF.

This clonotype was seen repeatedly, ten times or more. The chain has TRBV7-9 and TRBJ2-1; D tentatively reads TRBD1 or TRBD2 (6 bases each). V gave up 6 bases and J gave up 10 bases, with 16 bases separating them. Germline CDR1 SEHNR, CDR2 FQNEAQ (reference sequence). CDR3 length: 13 amino acids. CDR3 coding DNA: TGTGCCAGCAGAGTGACAGGAGGGGGAGAGCAGTTCTTC. Translating gives CASRVTGGGEQFF.

The V and J genes are TRBV15 and TRBJ2-7; D gene uncertain. The CDR3 sequence is 14 residues long. The V end lost 0 bases, the J end lost 8 bases, and 14 bases lay between the germline ends. Germline V gene sequence: CDR1 LNHNV, CDR2 YYDKDF (reference sequence). CDR3 DNA sequence: TGTGCCACCAGCAGAGATCGGGCAGACCCGAAGCAGTACTTC. Protein product: CATSRDRADPKQYF.

This clonotype was counted at least ten times. V and J are TRBV20-1 and TRBJ2-1, with no clear D. Germline-derived CDR1 and CDR2 are DFQATT and SNEGSKA (reference sequence). V shed 5 bases and J shed 6 bases, with 14 bases lying between them. The CDR3 runs 13 residues. CDR3 protein: CSAWNSPGNEQFF. In nucleotides, the CDR3 is TGCAGTGCTTGGAACTCACCGGGCAATGAGCAGTTCTTC.

This clonotype was recorded many times. V usage is TRBV7-2 and J usage is TRBJ1-2; D gene uncertain. Germline V CDR1 and CDR2: SGHTA, FQGNSA. The CDR3 runs 15 residues. Trimming cost V 1 base and J 8 bases, with 17 bases left between them. The CDR3, as DNA: TGTGCCAGCAGCTTAGAAAGATGGGCAATGGACGGCTACACCTTC. This translates into CASSLERWAMDGYTF.

This clonotype ranks as medium-sized. V is TRBV29-1 and J is TRBJ1-1; D may be TRBD1 (5 bases). Per the germline V gene, CDR1 is SQVTM and CDR2 is ANQGSEA. CDR3 length equals 14 residues. Trimming took off 6 bases at V and 4 bases at J, with 18 bases between the two ends. The CDR3 spells CSVNRDPSSTEAFF. The CDR3, as DNA: TGCAGCGTGAATCGGGACCCCTCGTCCACTGAAGCTTTCTTT.

V is TRBV7-2 and J is TRBJ1-6, with D perhaps TRBD1 (6 bases). Between the trimmed V and J ends, which lost 3 bases and 10 bases, there was a span of 13 bases. The CDR3 length is 14 residues. From germline, CDR1 is SGHTA and CDR2 FQGNSA. The CDR3 here is CASSFRGGESPLHF. CDR3 DNA sequence: TGTGCCAGCAGCTTTCGAGGGGGGGAATCACCCCTCCACTTT.

There are many counts of this clonotype. The rearrangement joins TRBV18 to TRBJ2-5; a possible D gene is TRBD1 (6 bases). The ends were cut back, 1 base at V and 2 bases at J, with 8 bases in the middle. The length of the CDR3 is 14 residues. Germline values: CDR1 KGHSH, CDR2 LQKENI. The CDR3: CASSPRDTQETQYF. The CDR3 bases are TGTGCCAGCTCACCACGGGACACGCAAGAGACCCAGTACTTC.

This clonotype was found a few times. The rearrangement joins TRBV4-3 to TRBJ1-2; no clear D. The CDR3 is 15 residues long. Germline V gene sequence: CDR1 LGHNA, CDR2 YSLEER. V lost 2 bases to trimming and J lost 0 bases, with 10 bases between them. The CDR3 DNA is TGCGCCAGCAGCCAATCCCTTCGGACTAACTATGGCTACACCTTC. This encodes CASSQSLRTNYGYTF.

V is TRBV7-2 and J is TRBJ2-3; tentative D call: TRBD1 (5 bases). The CDR3 contains 14 residues. Germline lookup yields CDR1 SGHTA and CDR2 FQGNSA. The V and J ends lost 4 bases and 1 base respectively, with 9 bases between them. For the CDR3, the DNA is TGTGCCAGCAGCTCGTCGACAGGCACAGATACGCAGTATTTT. Translation: CASSSSTGTDTQYF.

This clonotype was counted at least ten times. The rearrangement links TRBV5-1 to TRBJ2-1; a weak D match, TRBD1 (5 bases). The CDR3 length is 15 residues. V was trimmed by 4 bases and J by 7 bases, leaving 18 bases between them. Germline lookup yields CDR1 SGHRS and CDR2 YFSETQ. CDR3 DNA sequence: TGCGCCAGCAGCCATGACAGTGCCATGGGGAATGAGCAGTTCTTC. Protein: CASSHDSAMGNEQFF.

This clonotype was seen ten or more times. The J gene is TRBJ2-1, the V gene TRBV5-5; tentative D call: TRBD2 (6 bases). The CDR3 runs 17 residues. Germline V gene data show CDR1 as SGHKS and CDR2 as YYEKEE (reference sequence). Trimming took off 4 bases at V and 6 bases at J, with 23 bases between the two ends. CDR3 loop: CASSPRIAEVLVNEQFF. The CDR3 DNA sequence: TGTGCCAGCAGCCCCCGGATAGCGGAGGTACTTGTCAATGAGCAGTTCTTC.

This clonotype was counted a few times. The rearrangement links TRBV11-1 to TRBJ2-1; D is unclear. The CDR3 has 12 amino acids. V was clipped by 2 bases and J by 9 bases, with 8 bases between them. Germline CDR1 and CDR2: SGHAT and FQDESV (reference sequence). The CDR3 region is CASSLFLAEQFF. CDR3 bases: TGTGCCAGCAGCTTATTCTTAGCTGAGCAGTTCTTC.